The 9 T cell receptor beta chains below all came from one sample that was sequenced in a study of control samples from healthy donors and cancer patients. Profiling relied on immunoSEQ multiplex PCR, and the TCRdb table lists in-frame clones only, not all of them. The sample has over 45,000 clones, roughly 89% seen once. Sample: PBMCs. Receptor source: a man aged 40-49 years with colorectal cancer.

This sequence joins TRBV25-1 and TRBJ2-2, with D unresolved. The CDR3 runs 14 residues. With 6 bases removed from V and 4 bases from J, the gap between germline ends came to 12 bases. CDR1 is MGHDK and CDR2 is SYGVNS in the germline V gene. The CDR3 sequence: CASRAPASTGELFF. The CDR3 DNA reads as TGTGCCAGCAGGGCGCCGGCATCCACCGGGGAGCTGTTTTTT.

The chain links TRBV12-5 to TRBJ1-2; tentatively, D is TRBD1 (6 bases). The CDR3 extends over 13 amino acids. The germline V gene has CDR1 LGHNT and CDR2 FRNRAP. Between the trimmed V and J ends, which lost 4 bases and 5 bases, there was a span of 11 bases. The CDR3 protein is CASGSGQIYGYTF. In nucleotides, the CDR3 is TGTGCTAGTGGTTCTGGACAGATTTATGGCTACACCTTC. Together with reference TRBV12-5 and TRBJ1-2, the CDR3 gives the full variable domain: DARVTQTPRHKVTEMGQEVTMRCQPILGHNTVFWYRQTMMQGLELLAYFRNRAPLDDSGMPKDRFSAEMPDATLATLKIQPSEPRDSAVYFCASGSGQIYGYTFGSGTRLTVV.

There are a few counts of this clone. The chain recombines TRBV5-6 with TRBJ1-2; no clear D gene. Germline V gives CDR1 SGHDT, CDR2 YYEEEE. The germline V and J ends were trimmed by 4 bases and 2 bases, with 3 bases remaining between them. This CDR3 is 11 amino acids long. The CDR3, as DNA: TGTGCCAGCAGCATCAACTATGGCTACACCTTC. It codes for CASSINYGYTF.

As DNA, the CDR3 is TGTGCCAGCAGGGGTCCCGGGACAGGGGTGACTGAAGCTTTCTTT. The encoded protein is CASRGPGTGVTEAFF. The chain combines TRBV2 with TRBJ1-1, with 10 bases identical to TRBD1. This CDR3 is 15 amino acids long. CDR1 and CDR2 from the germline V gene are SNHLY and FYNNEI. V lost 6 bases, J lost 5 bases, and 9 bases stayed unmatched. Variable domain in full (rest from reference TRBV2 and TRBJ1-1): EPEVTQTPSHQVTQMGQEVILRCVPISNHLYFYWYRQILGQKVEFLVSFYNNEISEKSEIFDDQFSVERPDGSNFTLKIRSTKLEDSAMYFCASRGPGTGVTEAFFGQGTRLTVV.

The chain combines TRBV25-1 with TRBJ2-7; D is uncertain. V was shortened by 6 bases and J by 4 bases, with 7 bases between the two germline ends. Germline CDR1 reads MGHDK; CDR2 reads SYGVNS. The CDR3 sequence is 11 residues long. The CDR3 sequence: CASRLGYEQYF. CDR3 bases: TGTGCCAGCAGGCTAGGTTACGAGCAGTACTTC.

This chain links TRBV5-1 with TRBJ1-2, with D unclear. This CDR3 region has 13 residues. Trimming pared 1 base from V and 2 bases from J, leaving 6 bases between. Germline V lookup: CDR1 SGHRS, CDR2 YFSETQ. CDR3 amino acids: CASSLSANYGYTF. The CDR3 DNA reads as TGCGCCAGCAGCTTGTCCGCGAACTATGGCTACACCTTC.

V gene TRBV19 combines with J gene TRBJ1-5; D is ambiguous. Trimming shortened V by 3 bases and J by 5 bases, and 11 bases separated the two germline ends. In germline, CDR1 is LNHDA, CDR2 SQIVND (reference sequence). CDR3 length: 14 amino acids. CDR3 sequence reads: CASSIEQRYQPQHF. The DNA of the CDR3 is TGTGCCAGTAGTATTGAACAGAGATATCAGCCCCAGCATTTT.

CDR3 in amino acids: CASSTGQANEKLFF. CDR3 DNA sequence: TGCGCCAGCAGCACGGGACAAGCTAATGAAAAACTGTTTTTT. The chain employs TRBV10-1 and TRBJ1-4, with a tentative D call TRBD1 (6 bases). The CDR3 extends over 14 amino acids. Germline assignment: CDR1 WNHNN and CDR2 SYGVQD (reference sequence). Trimming stripped 6 bases from V and 3 bases from J, with 11 bases between.

The chain joins TRBV24-1 to TRBJ2-4; D is undetermined. Germline V gene sequence: CDR1 KGHDR, CDR2 SFDVKD. V was shortened by 4 bases and J by 8 bases, with 8 bases between the two germline ends. CDR3 size: 12 residues. This CDR3 reads CATSDDGYIQYF. The CDR3, as DNA: TGTGCCACCAGTGACGACGGATACATTCAGTACTTC.